This TCR beta chain was captured by sequencing in a study of blood T cell repertoires in COVID-19. Study information: Samples representing acute and convalescent COVID-19 were sourced from the United States, Italy and Spain. The analysed material was cDNA or gDNA that came from T cells, B-cell-depleted T cells, or PBMCs.

Original methodology: Nucleated cell number was recorded as an estimate derived from reference gene primer amplification. Measured with immunoSEQ multiplex PCR; TCRdb has only the in-frame clones, and not every one. Clone size and V and J calls were adopted from that table, with D and trimming inferred from the DNA. The repertoire holds about 58,000 clones, with 70% to 90% as singletons. Looked up from germline, CDR1 is SGHNT and CDR2 is YENEEA. This CDR3 region has 17 residues. The V end was cut by 5 bases, the J end by 2 bases, with 18 bases between. The sequencing input was peripheral blood. This chain links TRBV11-3 with TRBJ2-2; TRBD2 might be the D (6 bases). The origin of this receptor is a man aged 40-49 years with active COVID-19. This CDR3 is CASSHGVGTSNTGELFF. DNA for the CDR3: TGTGCCAGCAGCCACGGGGTGGGGACTTCTAACACCGGGGAGCTGTTTTTT. Looking up the rest from reference TRBV11-3 and TRBJ2-2 gives the full variable domain: EAGVVQSPRYKIIEKKQPVAFWCNPISGHNTLYWYLQNLGQGPELLIRYENEEAVDDSQLPKDRFSAERLKGVDSTLKIQPAELGDSAVYLCASSHGVGTSNTGELFFGEGSRLTVL.